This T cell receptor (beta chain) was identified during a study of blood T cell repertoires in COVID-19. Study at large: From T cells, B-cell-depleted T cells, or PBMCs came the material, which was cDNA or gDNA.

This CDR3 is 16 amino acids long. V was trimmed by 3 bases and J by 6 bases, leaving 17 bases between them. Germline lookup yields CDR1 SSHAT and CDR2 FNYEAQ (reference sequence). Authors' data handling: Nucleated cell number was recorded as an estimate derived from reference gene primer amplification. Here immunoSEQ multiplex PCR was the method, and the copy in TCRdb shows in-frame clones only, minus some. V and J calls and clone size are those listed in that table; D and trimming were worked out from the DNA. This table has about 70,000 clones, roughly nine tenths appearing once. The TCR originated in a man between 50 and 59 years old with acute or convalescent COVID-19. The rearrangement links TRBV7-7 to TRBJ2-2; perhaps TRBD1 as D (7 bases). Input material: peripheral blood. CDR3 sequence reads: CASSLGGQGEAGELFF. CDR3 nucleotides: TGTGCCAGCAGCTTGGGGGGCCAGGGGGAGGCCGGGGAGCTGTTTTTT.